Listed below are T cell receptor beta chains from one sample, sequenced in a study of Ad26.COV2.S vaccination and SARS-CoV-2 variants. Measured with immunoSEQ multiplex PCR; TCRdb has only the in-frame clones, and not every one. This table holds fewer than 400,000 clones, 86% found once. This sample comprised peripheral blood, obtained in a trial of Ad26.COV2.S vaccine versus placebo. The receptors originated from a person between 18 and 65 years old who received the Ad26.COV2.S COVID-19 vaccine or a placebo. Both conserved end residues are part of each CDR3. Fields, in order: CDR3 protein, CDR3 DNA, clone size, CDR3 length, D gene, J gene, V gene. A D gene is named only where the DNA matches it firmly. Clone size is shown for a subset of rows, as once, few, many or a class of expanded clone.

CDR3 protein: CASSPSGSHSTDTQYF
CDR3 DNA: TGTGCCAGCAGCCCTAGCGGGTCCCATAGCACAGATACGCAGTATTTT
clone size: .
CDR3 length: 16
D gene: TRBD2
J gene: TRBJ2-3
V gene: TRBV7-2

CDR3 protein: CASTSGGTYEQYF
CDR3 DNA: TGTGCCAGCACCTCAGGGGGCACGTACGAGCAGTACTTC
clone size: .
CDR3 length: 13
D gene: TRBD1
J gene: TRBJ2-7
V gene: TRBV5-6

CDR3 protein: CASSVGRGRLAGGFFDEQFF
CDR3 DNA: TGTGCCAGCAGCGTAGGTCGGGGCCGGCTAGCGGGGGGTTTTTTCGATGAGCAGTTCTTC
clone size: .
CDR3 length: 20
D gene: TRBD2
J gene: TRBJ2-1
V gene: TRBV9

CDR3 protein: CASSQDPGVYTEAFF
CDR3 DNA: TGCGCCAGCAGCCAAGATCCAGGAGTTTACACTGAAGCTTTCTTT
clone size: .
CDR3 length: 15
D gene: .
J gene: TRBJ1-1
V gene: TRBV4-3

CDR3 protein: CASSEFRGATAFF
CDR3 DNA: TGTGCCAGCAGTGAATTTAGGGGGGCGACAGCTTTCTTT
clone size: .
CDR3 length: 13
D gene: .
J gene: TRBJ1-1
V gene: TRBV6-1

CDR3 protein: CASSYQSQGGYGYTF
CDR3 DNA: TGTGCCAGCAGTTACCAGTCACAGGGAGGGTATGGCTACACCTTC
clone size: .
CDR3 length: 15
D gene: .
J gene: TRBJ1-2
V gene: TRBV6-5

CDR3 protein: CASSPSAADTQYF
CDR3 DNA: TGTGCCAGCTCACCGTCGGCGGCAGATACGCAGTATTTT
clone size: .
CDR3 length: 13
D gene: .
J gene: TRBJ2-3
V gene: TRBV18

CDR3 protein: CAWSLVGLAETQYF
CDR3 DNA: TGTGCCTGGAGTTTAGTAGGGTTAGCAGAGACCCAGTACTTC
clone size: .
CDR3 length: 14
D gene: .
J gene: TRBJ2-5
V gene: TRBV30

CDR3 protein: CASIRTGWETEAFF
CDR3 DNA: TGTGCCAGTATCCGTACAGGGTGGGAGACTGAAGCTTTCTTT
clone size: .
CDR3 length: 14
D gene: .
J gene: TRBJ1-1
V gene: TRBV19

CDR3 protein: CASSRSGLAGVTSSYNEQFF
CDR3 DNA: TGCGCCAGCAGCCGTAGTGGGCTAGCGGGGGTCACAAGCTCCTACAATGAGCAGTTCTTC
clone size: .
CDR3 length: 20
D gene: TRBD2
J gene: TRBJ2-1
V gene: TRBV4-3

CDR3 protein: CASSLLGSRGGEQYF
CDR3 DNA: TGTGCCAGCAGCCTCCTGGGTAGCAGGGGCGGAGAGCAGTACTTC
clone size: .
CDR3 length: 15
D gene: .
J gene: TRBJ2-7
V gene: TRBV7-2

CDR3 protein: CASSPPGGGQTYGYTF
CDR3 DNA: TGTGCCAGCTCACCACCTGGAGGAGGGCAGACCTATGGCTACACCTTC
clone size: .
CDR3 length: 16
D gene: .
J gene: TRBJ1-2
V gene: TRBV18

CDR3 protein: CASSYSGLAGGLLYEQYF
CDR3 DNA: TGTGCCAGCAGTTACAGTGGACTAGCGGGGGGCCTACTATACGAGCAGTACTTC
clone size: .
CDR3 length: 18
D gene: TRBD2
J gene: TRBJ2-7
V gene: TRBV6-2/TRBV6-3

CDR3 protein: CAWSVPGGYTEAFF
CDR3 DNA: TGTGCCTGGAGTGTACCGGGCGGGTACACTGAAGCTTTCTTT
clone size: .
CDR3 length: 14
D gene: .
J gene: TRBJ1-1
V gene: TRBV30

CDR3 protein: CASSPINSGQAGELFF
CDR3 DNA: TGTGCCAGCTCACCGATTAACTCAGGACAGGCCGGGGAGCTGTTTTTT
clone size: .
CDR3 length: 16
D gene: TRBD1
J gene: TRBJ2-2
V gene: TRBV18

CDR3 protein: CASSLRLYLGLNIQYF
CDR3 DNA: TGTGCCAGCAGCTTACGCCTATACCTGGGACTGAACATTCAGTACTTC
clone size: few
CDR3 length: 16
D gene: .
J gene: TRBJ2-4
V gene: TRBV13

CDR3 protein: CASRRDRGLYEQYF
CDR3 DNA: TGTGCCAGCAGGAGGGACAGGGGGCTGTACGAGCAGTACTTC
clone size: .
CDR3 length: 14
D gene: TRBD1
J gene: TRBJ2-7
V gene: TRBV27

CDR3 protein: CASSLGRTYNEQFF
CDR3 DNA: TGTGCCAGCAGCTTAGGCAGGACCTACAATGAGCAGTTCTTC
clone size: .
CDR3 length: 14
D gene: .
J gene: TRBJ2-1
V gene: TRBV7-9

CDR3 protein: CAWIGQGVRGNTIYF
CDR3 DNA: TGTGCCTGGATAGGGCAGGGGGTACGAGGAAACACCATATATTTT
clone size: .
CDR3 length: 15
D gene: TRBD1
J gene: TRBJ1-3
V gene: TRBV30

CDR3 protein: CASRSKRGTGSSRWAQYF
CDR3 DNA: TGTGCCAGCCGTTCCAAACGCGGGACAGGGTCATCGAGGTGGGCGCAGTATTTT
clone size: .
CDR3 length: 18
D gene: TRBD1
J gene: TRBJ2-3
V gene: TRBV6-2/TRBV6-3

CDR3 protein: CARNRRGNYGYTF
CDR3 DNA: TGTGCCAGGAACAGGAGGGGAAACTATGGCTACACCTTC
clone size: .
CDR3 length: 13
D gene: .
J gene: TRBJ1-2
V gene: TRBV2

CDR3 protein: CASSTTLTGSSYNEQFF
CDR3 DNA: TGCGCCAGCAGCACCACCTTAACAGGGAGCTCCTACAATGAGCAGTTCTTC
clone size: .
CDR3 length: 17
D gene: .
J gene: TRBJ2-1
V gene: TRBV5-1

CDR3 protein: CASEPGGQVSSYEQYF
CDR3 DNA: TGTGCCAGTGAGCCGGGGGGACAGGTTAGCTCCTACGAGCAGTACTTC
clone size: .
CDR3 length: 16
D gene: .
J gene: TRBJ2-7
V gene: TRBV25-1

CDR3 protein: CASSLFGARPGELFF
CDR3 DNA: TGCGCCAGCAGCTTGTTCGGGGCAAGACCCGGGGAGCTGTTTTTT
clone size: .
CDR3 length: 15
D gene: .
J gene: TRBJ2-2
V gene: TRBV5-1